The 11 T cell receptor beta chains below all came from one sample that was sequenced in a study of T cells in Graves' hyperthyroidism and ophthalmopathy. Regions amplified from RNA transcripts were the TCR beta CDR3 regions. HTBI primers were employed in a first-round RT-PCR of the TCR CDR3. TCRdb re-called the multiplex PCR reads with MiXCR, one entry per CDR3 protein. The table lists over 450,000 distinct CDR3 sequences, 17% of them singletons. Material: blood. The source of these receptors is a woman aged 18-29 years with Graves' ophthalmopathy.

This clonotype was seen many times. CDR3 in amino acids: CASSGTDGYTDTQYF. The CDR3 DNA reads TGTGCCAGCAGTGGGACGGACGGTTACACAGATACGCAGTATTTT. The chain links TRBV6-1 to TRBJ2-3; D is uncertain. This CDR3 has 15 residues. CDR1 MNHNS and CDR2 SASEGT come from the germline V gene. Trimming pared 4 bases from V and 2 bases from J, leaving 13 bases between.

This clonotype was picked up many times. The chain employs TRBV6-1 and TRBJ2-7, with D maybe TRBD1 (5 bases). The germline V gene has CDR1 MNHNS and CDR2 SASEGT. There are 12 residues in the CDR3. Deletions cut 10 bases from V and 7 bases from J, with 17 bases between. The CDR3 loop is CAISRGAWEQYF. The CDR3 DNA sequence: TGTGCCATTTCAAGGGGTGCTTGGGAGCAGTACTTC.

The chain links TRBV7-9 to TRBJ2-5; 11 bases map to TRBD2. V lost 2 bases to trimming and J lost 6 bases; unmatched junction nucleotides: 5. The CDR3 is 15 residues long. Germline CDR1 SEHNR, CDR2 FQNEAQ (reference sequence). The CDR3 region is CASSLSTSGSKTQYF. In DNA, the CDR3 is TGTGCCAGCAGCTTAAGCACTAGCGGGAGTAAGACCCAGTACTTC.

This clonotype was seen repeatedly, ten times or more. V is TRBV7-3 and J is TRBJ1-2, with D maybe TRBD1 (6 bases). V was cut by 4 bases and J by 4 bases, with 16 bases left in between. The CDR3 covers 15 residues. The germline CDR1 and CDR2 sequences are SGHTA and FQGTGA. CDR3 in amino acids: CASSSGDRPGYGYTF. The CDR3 nucleotides read TGTGCCAGCAGCTCAGGGGACCGGCCTGGCTATGGCTACACCTTC. The entire variable domain, with the rest obtained from reference TRBV7-3 and TRBJ1-2, is as follows: GAGVSQTPSNKVTEKGKYVELRCDPISGHTALYWYRQSLGQGPEFLIYFQGTGAADDSGLPNDRFFAVRPEGSVSTLKIQRTERGDSAVYLCASSSGDRPGYGYTFGSGTRLTVV.

This clonotype has only a few counts. This rearrangement joins TRBV7-2 to TRBJ2-2; 10 bases line up with TRBD1. From germline, CDR1 is SGHTA and CDR2 FQGNSA. V lost 2 bases to trimming and J lost 3 bases; unmatched junction nucleotides: 3. The CDR3 is made up of 16 amino acids. DNA of the CDR3: TGTGCCAGCAGCTTATTCGGGACAGGGGACACCGGGGAGCTGTTTTTT. This codes for CASSLFGTGDTGELFF.

This chain connects TRBV7-3 to TRBJ2-5; 12 nucleotides align to TRBD2. This CDR3 is built from 19 residues. In germline, CDR1 is SGHTA, CDR2 FQGTGA. The V gene end was trimmed by 5 bases and the J gene end by 1 base; junction bases not matched to a gene: 14. CDR3 amino acids: CASSPLGGGLAGSQETQYF. Written as DNA, the CDR3 is TGTGCCAGCAGCCCCCTCGGGGGTGGACTAGCGGGGAGCCAAGAGACCCAGTACTTC.

This clonotype was recorded many times. This chain uses TRBV28 with TRBJ2-3; TRBD1 matches at 7 bases. The CDR3 spans 14 residues. Germline CDR1 is MDHEN and CDR2 is SYDVKM. The junction had 12 bases not matched to a gene; V was cut back by 10 bases and J by 5 bases. Here the CDR3 DNA reads TGTGCCACTAAGGAAGGGGACAGTCAAGATACGCAGTATTTT. It codes for CATKEGDSQDTQYF.

This clonotype occurred a few times. This chain links TRBV11-3 with TRBJ2-5, with D uncertain. Germline values: CDR1 SGHNT, CDR2 YENEEA. The CDR3 contains 15 residues. V gave up 3 bases and J gave up 5 bases, with 16 bases separating them. The CDR3 DNA follows: TGTGCCAGCAGCTTCGGAGCCGATCTGGGGGAGACCCAGTACTTC. Its translation: CASSFGADLGETQYF.

The genes are TRBV19 and TRBJ1-1; D remains unclear. V dropped 5 bases and J dropped 8 bases, with 9 bases sitting between them. The CDR3 spans 11 residues. Germline V lookup: CDR1 LNHDA, CDR2 SQIVND (reference sequence). CDR3 region: CASSQSGEAFF. In DNA, the CDR3 is TGTGCCAGTAGTCAGTCTGGAGAAGCTTTCTTT.

This clonotype was picked up many times. The V gene is TRBV6-6, the J gene TRBJ1-1; 7 bases agree with TRBD1. Germline CDR1 reads MNHNY; CDR2 reads SVGAGI (reference sequence). V dropped 0 bases and J dropped 1; count of bases not matched to a gene: 2. The CDR3 extends over 15 amino acids. CDR3: CASSYSRQGNTEAFF. CDR3 sequence (DNA): TGTGCCAGCAGTTACTCCCGACAGGGGAACACTGAAGCTTTCTTT.

There are many counts of this clonotype. The chain recombines TRBV29-1 with TRBJ2-7; 8 positions agree with TRBD1. Trimming took 4 bases from V and 2 from J; bases not matched to a gene: 7. The CDR3 extends over 14 amino acids. Germline V lookup: CDR1 SQVTM, CDR2 ANQGSEA. The CDR3 DNA follows: TGCAGCGTTGGGCCGGGACAGGAGACCTACGAGCAGTACTTC. Protein sequence: CSVGPGQETYEQYF.